This T cell receptor (beta chain) originates from a study of T cell changes during pregnancy in multiple sclerosis. The assay was immunoSEQ multiplex PCR, and TCRdb's table has in-frame clones only and misses some. The table lists 30,000 to 35,000 clones, 90% of them singletons. The germline V and J ends were trimmed by 2 bases and 2 bases, with 10 bases remaining between them. The CDR3 covers 14 residues. The germline V gene has CDR1 SGHDN and CDR2 FVKESK. V usage is TRBV14 and J usage is TRBJ2-7, with unresolved D. The specimen comprised CD8+ T cells from peripheral blood mononuclear cells, sampled in the first trimester of pregnancy. This TCR was sampled from a female donor with multiple sclerosis, enrolled in a pregnancy study. CDR3 loop: CASSQLNRPYEQYF. DNA for the CDR3: TGTGCCAGCAGCCAATTAAACAGACCCTACGAGCAGTACTTC.